A selection of T cell receptor beta chains follows, all from one sample in a study of blood T cell repertoires in COVID-19. Generated by immunoSEQ multiplex PCR, the TCRdb table keeps only in-frame clones and is missing some. This table holds 150,000 to 200,000 clones, around 84% found once. The sequenced sample consisted of peripheral blood. The receptors derive from a woman in her seventies with COVID-19, enrolled during active disease. CDR3s include the opening cysteine and the closing phenylalanine or tryptophan. Fields, in order: D gene, V gene, J gene, clone size, CDR3 DNA, CDR3 protein. D genes are given only for firm matches. The size of a clone is reported for some rows only, either as once, few or many, or as a class for expanded clones.

D: TRBD2; V: TRBV7-2; J: TRBJ2-7; size: -; DNA: TGTGCCAGCAGCCCGGGACTAGCGAGAGTCCTCCACGAGCAGTACTTC; CDR3: CASSPGLARVLHEQYF
D: -; V: TRBV28; J: TRBJ1-5; size: -; DNA: TGTGCCAGCATTACAGTCACAATGCTCGATAGCAATCAGCCCCAGCATTTT; CDR3: CASITVTMLDSNQPQHF
D: -; V: TRBV19; J: TRBJ2-7; size: many; DNA: TGTGCCAGTAGTATCGAGGCAAGATACGAGCAGTACTTC; CDR3: CASSIEARYEQYF
D: -; V: TRBV6-6; J: TRBJ1-2; size: -; DNA: TGTGCCAGCAGTTACTCGGCTGGGCATGGCTACACCTTC; CDR3: CASSYSAGHGYTF
D: TRBD1; V: TRBV11-2; J: TRBJ2-5; size: -; DNA: TGTGCCAGCAGCTCGACGGTTGGCCGGGACAGCGAAGAGACCCAGTACTTC; CDR3: CASSSTVGRDSEETQYF
D: -; V: TRBV19; J: TRBJ2-3; size: -; DNA: TGTGCCAGTAGTATAACTAGGCCCACAGATACGCAGTATTTT; CDR3: CASSITRPTDTQYF
D: TRBD2; V: TRBV20-1; J: TRBJ2-3; size: -; DNA: TGCAGTGAAGCGGGAGAAGATACGCAGTATTTT; CDR3: CSEAGEDTQYF
D: -; V: TRBV5-1; J: TRBJ2-2; size: -; DNA: TGCGCCAGCAGCTTCGAGGGTTGGGCCGGGGAGCTGTTTTTT; CDR3: CASSFEGWAGELFF
D: -; V: TRBV5-1; J: TRBJ1-1; size: -; DNA: TGCGCCAGCAGCTTACGGGGGGATGAGGGAGCTTTCTTT; CDR3: CASSLRGDEGAFF
D: -; V: TRBV14; J: TRBJ2-4; size: -; DNA: TGTGCCAGCAGCCAACAGGCAGGGTCAAACATTCAGTACTTC; CDR3: CASSQQAGSNIQYF
D: -; V: TRBV9; J: TRBJ1-4; size: once; DNA: TGTGCCAGCAGCGCGCCGGGGAGGTTTGGTGAAAAACTGTTTTTT; CDR3: CASSAPGRFGEKLFF
D: -; V: TRBV2; J: TRBJ2-1; size: -; DNA: TGTGCCAGCAGTGTCGGGAGCCCCCAGTTCTTC; CDR3: CASSVGSPQFF
D: -; V: TRBV9; J: TRBJ1-4; size: -; DNA: TGTGCCAGCAGCGTTCAGGCGACTAATGAAAAACTGTTTTTT; CDR3: CASSVQATNEKLFF
D: -; V: TRBV5-8; J: TRBJ1-4; size: -; DNA: TGTGCCAGCAGCTTCCTCCGTAATGAAAAACTGTTTTTT; CDR3: CASSFLRNEKLFF
D: TRBD2; V: TRBV7-9; J: TRBJ2-1; size: -; DNA: TGTGCCAGCATCCGCGGGGGTAGCGGGAACTCCTACAATGAGCAGTTCTTC; CDR3: CASIRGGSGNSYNEQFF
D: -; V: TRBV11-2; J: TRBJ1-2; size: -; DNA: TGTGCCAGCGGAGGGAGAACCAACTATGGCTACACCTTC; CDR3: CASGGRTNYGYTF
D: -; V: TRBV11-3; J: TRBJ2-1; size: -; DNA: TGTGCCAGCAGCGCCAGAGGGGGGGCTGGGTCCTACAATGAGCAGTTCTTC; CDR3: CASSARGGAGSYNEQFF
D: TRBD2; V: TRBV30; J: TRBJ2-7; size: -; DNA: TGTGCCTGGAGTGTAAGGGGACTATCCTACGAGCAGTACTTC; CDR3: CAWSVRGLSYEQYF
D: -; V: TRBV10-3; J: TRBJ2-7; size: -; DNA: TGTGCCATCAGTGACTCAGCGGCCTACGCAAGCTCCTACGAGCAGTACTTC; CDR3: CAISDSAAYASSYEQYF
D: TRBD1; V: TRBV6-5; J: TRBJ1-2; size: -; DNA: TGTGCCAGCAACGACAGGGGCTATGGCTACACCTTC; CDR3: CASNDRGYGYTF
D: -; V: TRBV5-1; J: TRBJ2-2; size: -; DNA: TGCGCCAGCAGCTTGACGTCAGACACCGGGGAGCTGTTTTTT; CDR3: CASSLTSDTGELFF
D: -; V: TRBV7-2; J: TRBJ1-4; size: -; DNA: TGTGCCAGCAGCCCGACAGTAACTAATGAAAAACTGTTTTTT; CDR3: CASSPTVTNEKLFF
D: -; V: TRBV30; J: TRBJ1-4; size: -; DNA: TGTGCCTGGAGTGAAGACAGTTGGAAACTGTTTTTT; CDR3: CAWSEDSWKLFF
D: -; V: TRBV27; J: TRBJ1-6; size: once; DNA: TGTGCCAGCAGTTTCGTTAATTCACCCCTCCACTTT; CDR3: CASSFVNSPLHF